The next 26 T cell receptor beta chains were all read from a single sample in a study of shared clonotypes between healthy human individuals. Sequenced by immunoSEQ multiplex PCR; TCRdb stores in-frame clones only, minus some. The sample has 1.5 million to 2.5 million clones, 85% to 95% seen once; the top ten hold 1.2%. Terminally differentiated effector memory CD45RA+ cells were excluded from the naive CD8 cells, which were CD45RO-negative and positively selected for CCR7. The specimen sequenced was naive CD8+ T cells sorted from blood. These receptors were taken from a young man in good health.

The V gene is TRBV7-9, the J gene TRBJ2-5; 7 nucleotides match TRBD1. The J call may be incorrect, as the DNA end agrees better with TRBJ2-7. The CDR3 covers 14 residues. Germline loops: CDR1 SEHNR, CDR2 FQNEAQ (reference sequence). The CDR3 reads CASRAGTETYEQYF. In DNA form, the CDR3 reads TGTGCCAGCAGGGCCGGGACAGAGACCTACGAGCAGTACTTC.

This chain links TRBV28 with TRBJ1-6, with TRBD1 matching over 12 bases. J was trimmed by 7 bases and V by 7 bases; bases with no gene match: 11. The CDR3 contains 17 residues. The germline gives CDR1 MDHEN, CDR2 SYDVKM. CDR3 nucleotides: TGTGCCAGCATTAACCTCCGGGACAGGGGGCTGAATTCACCCCTCCACTTT. Its translation: CASINLRDRGLNSPLHF.

This chain connects TRBV28 to TRBJ1-5, with 8 bases fitting TRBD1. The germline gives CDR1 MDHEN, CDR2 SYDVKM. The CDR3 sequence is 15 residues long. Losses at the gene ends were 7 bases for V and 7 bases for J; bases not matched to a gene: 12. CDR3 nucleotides: TGTGCCAGCATCCATAGTGGACAGGGCGTCCAGCCCCAGCATTTT. Its protein is CASIHSGQGVQPQHF.

The chain joins TRBV7-9 to TRBJ2-7, with D perhaps matching TRBD1 (6 bases). The length of the CDR3 is 14 residues. The germline gives CDR1 SEHNR, CDR2 FQNEAQ (reference sequence). V lost 0 bases and J 6 bases, leaving 12 bases between the germline ends. CDR3 bases: TGTGCCAGCAGCTTAGCTGGCAGGGGAACCGAGCAGTACTTC. This codes for CASSLAGRGTEQYF.

The chain recombines TRBV10-3 with TRBJ2-7; 11 bases are a match to TRBD1. The CDR3 is 16 residues long. V was pared by 5 bases and J by 0 bases, with 6 bases of the junction left unmatched. The V gene's germline CDR1 is ENHRY and CDR2 SYGVKD. CDR3: CAISPTGTGGSYEQYF. CDR3 DNA sequence: TGTGCCATCAGTCCCACCGGGACAGGGGGCTCCTACGAGCAGTACTTC.

J is TRBJ1-1 and V is TRBV6-5, with D maybe TRBD1 (5 bases). Germline CDR1 reads MNHEY; CDR2 reads SVGAGI. Between the trimmed V and J ends, which lost 0 bases and 4 bases, there was a span of 12 bases. The CDR3 has 15 residues. CDR3: CASSYSRGPGTEAFF. The CDR3 DNA is TGTGCCAGCAGTTACTCGAGGGGACCGGGCACTGAAGCTTTCTTT.

The chain links TRBV13 to TRBJ2-7; TRBD2 matches at 13 bases. The CDR3 has 16 residues. Germline-derived CDR1 and CDR2 are PRHDT and FYEKMQ (reference sequence). The junction had 6 bases not matched to a gene; V was cut back by 5 bases and J by 2 bases. The CDR3 is CASSPGLAGDPYEQYF. The CDR3 DNA is TGTGCCAGCAGCCCAGGACTAGCGGGAGACCCCTACGAGCAGTACTTC.

The V and J genes are TRBV10-3 and TRBJ1-6, with unresolved D. Trimming left V 3 bases short and J 10 bases short, with 19 bases between. Looked up from germline, CDR1 is ENHRY and CDR2 is SYGVKD. The CDR3 length is 16 residues. CDR3 protein: CAISDRHVSSRSPLHF. The DNA of the CDR3 is TGTGCCATCAGTGATCGCCATGTCAGTAGCAGATCACCCCTCCACTTT.

This sequence joins TRBV28 and TRBJ2-3, with D perhaps matching TRBD1 or TRBD2 (5 bases each). CDR1 and CDR2 from the germline V gene are MDHEN and SYDVKM. The germline V and J ends were trimmed by 5 bases and 2 bases, with 29 bases remaining between them. The CDR3 covers 20 residues. The CDR3 loop reads CASSLILGRGTEALTDTQYF. CDR3 bases: TGTGCCAGCAGTCTAATCCTCGGAAGGGGTACGGAGGCTCTCACAGATACGCAGTATTTT.

V usage is TRBV11-2 and J usage is TRBJ1-6; the D gene is possibly TRBD1 (6 bases). Germline V CDR1 and CDR2: SGHAT, FQNNGV. Deletions cut 3 bases from V and 6 bases from J, with 15 bases between. The CDR3 length is 16 residues. CDR3 coding DNA: TGTGCCAGCAGCTTCTCTTGGGGGGGCCCTAATTCACCCCTCCACTTT. Amino acid sequence: CASSFSWGGPNSPLHF.

The chain is built from TRBV6-5 and TRBJ2-2; D gene unclear. CDR3 size: 11 residues. Trimming removed 4 bases at V and 9 bases at J, with 6 bases between. Per the germline V gene, CDR1 is MNHEY and CDR2 is SVGAGI. CDR3 DNA: TGTGCCAGCAGTTCCTTAAGGGAGCTGTTTTTT. Its protein product is CASSSLRELFF.

The CDR3 coding sequence is TGTGCCAGCAGTTACTCGATTGGGGGTACCGGGGAGCTGTTTTTT. Protein sequence: CASSYSIGGTGELFF. The chain joins TRBV6-5 to TRBJ2-2, with D tentatively TRBD1 or TRBD2 (5 bases each). Trimming stripped 0 bases from V and 5 bases from J, with 10 bases between. CDR3 length: 15 amino acids. The V gene's germline CDR1 is MNHEY and CDR2 SVGAGI.

V gene TRBV13 combines with J gene TRBJ2-1; the match to TRBD2 covers 13 bases. V lost 5 bases and J lost 3; bases outside the gene matches: 4. CDR3 size: 16 residues. The germline gives CDR1 PRHDT, CDR2 FYEKMQ (reference sequence). CDR3 sequence reads: CASSPRTSGSYNEQFF. Written as DNA, the CDR3 is TGTGCCAGCAGCCCACGGACTAGCGGGAGCTACAATGAGCAGTTCTTC.

This chain connects TRBV27 to TRBJ1-1; D remains ambiguous. The germline CDR1 and CDR2 sequences are MNHEY and SMNVEV (reference sequence). The CDR3 contains 15 residues. V dropped 6 bases and J dropped 1 base, with 15 bases sitting between them. CDR3 region: CASSQMPIPNTEAFF. The CDR3 nucleotides are TGTGCCAGCAGCCAAATGCCAATACCGAACACTGAAGCTTTCTTT.

The chain has TRBV4-1 and TRBJ2-2, with 7 positions matching TRBD2. Germline V CDR1 and CDR2: MGHRA, YSYEKL. After removal of 6 bases from V and 2 bases from J, the junction contained 9 bases not matched to a gene. The CDR3 is 16 amino acids. The CDR3 protein is CASSLSGGGNTGELFF. For the CDR3, the DNA is TGCGCCAGCAGTCTTTCTGGCGGGGGTAACACCGGGGAGCTGTTTTTT.

In DNA, the CDR3 is TGTGCCAGCAGCCAAGATTTCTTGCGGGGTACTGGAAACACCATATATTTT. Translation gives CASSQDFLRGTGNTIYF. This chain connects TRBV4-2 to TRBJ1-3; unclear D gene. Germline values: CDR1 LGHNA, CDR2 YNFKEQ. Deletions cut 0 bases from V and 2 bases from J, with 14 bases between. The CDR3 has 17 residues.

The chain carries TRBV6-5 and TRBJ2-3, with 7 bases identical to TRBD1. The junction had 4 bases not matched to a gene; V was cut back by 0 bases and J by 1 base. This CDR3 is built from 16 residues. Germline CDR1 and CDR2: MNHEY and SVGAGI. The CDR3 here is CASSYSKTGGTDTQYF. The DNA for the CDR3 is TGTGCCAGCAGTTACTCGAAAACAGGGGGCACAGATACGCAGTATTTT.

Details on this clone: Other DNA sequences in the same sample also yield this CDR3. V and J are TRBV5-6 and TRBJ2-7; possible D gene TRBD2, 6 bases. The CDR3 extends over 14 amino acids. Germline CDR1 and CDR2: SGHDT and YYEEEE. Trimming took 4 bases from V and 0 from J, leaving 11 bases between them. In nucleotides, the CDR3 is TGTGCCAGCAGCCGAGCGGGTTCCTCCTACGAGCAGTACTTC. It is translated as CASSRAGSSYEQYF.

This chain connects TRBV13 to TRBJ2-5; D not resolved. The CDR3 is made up of 12 amino acids. V was shortened by 5 bases and J by 5 bases, with 9 bases between the two germline ends. The V gene's germline CDR1 is PRHDT and CDR2 FYEKMQ (reference sequence). CDR3 DNA sequence: TGTGCCAGCAGCGGTAGGATGGAGACCCAGTACTTC. Amino acid sequence: CASSGRMETQYF.

This clone was recorded only once. This chain uses TRBV19 with TRBJ1-6; D remains ambiguous. The CDR3 spans 9 residues. Germline-derived CDR1 and CDR2 are LNHDA and SQIVND (reference sequence). V lost 8 bases to trimming and J lost 10 bases, with 3 bases between them. CDR3 sequence reads: CASRSPLHF. The CDR3 region has the DNA TGTGCCAGTCGATCACCCCTCCACTTT.

A remark on this clone: A read error may explain this, as a much larger clone is one base away. The chain joins TRBV5-4 to TRBJ2-7; TRBD1 might be the D (5 bases). The CDR3 is 12 residues long. The germline CDR1 and CDR2 sequences are SGHNT and YYREEE (reference sequence). With 4 bases removed from V and 3 bases from J, the gap between germline ends came to 8 bases. CDR3 sequence (DNA): TGTGCCAGCAGCATAGGGGTCTACGAGCAGTACTTC. This codes for CASSIGVYEQYF.

This chain connects TRBV28 to TRBJ1-2; D gene ambiguous. The CDR3 consists of 15 residues. V was cut by 6 bases and J by 1 base, with 15 bases left in between. The V gene's germline CDR1 is MDHEN and CDR2 SYDVKM. CDR3 sequence: CASSPAGTLNYGYTF. The CDR3, as DNA: TGTGCCAGCAGCCCAGCAGGAACTCTTAACTATGGCTACACCTTC.

V gene TRBV19 combines with J gene TRBJ2-7, with a possible D match to TRBD2 (7 bases). V lost 5 bases, J lost 5 bases, and 16 bases lay in between. Germline CDR1 LNHDA, CDR2 SQIVND (reference sequence). The CDR3 is made up of 14 amino acids. The CDR3 loop reads CASSPKGGRHEQYF. As DNA, the CDR3 is TGTGCCAGTAGTCCCAAGGGGGGGCGCCACGAGCAGTACTTC.

The chain uses TRBV7-3 and TRBJ2-1; D could derive from TRBD1 or TRBD2 (6 bases each). Trimming cost V 4 bases and J 5 bases, with 12 bases left between them. The CDR3 extends over 14 amino acids. Germline-derived CDR1 and CDR2 are SGHTA and FQGTGA. The CDR3 region has the DNA TGTGCCAGCAGCTCATCGGGGGCGGACAATGAGCAGTTCTTC. It yields the protein CASSSSGADNEQFF.

V usage is TRBV7-6 and J usage is TRBJ2-7, with 16 bases identical to TRBD2. The CDR3 contains 16 residues. Germline V gene sequence: CDR1 SGHVS, CDR2 FNYEAQ. Unmatched junction bases numbered 4, after V lost 5 bases and J lost 3 bases. As DNA, the CDR3 is TGTGCCAGCAGCGTTGGGACTAGCGGGGGGGGCTACGAGCAGTACTTC. Its translation is CASSVGTSGGGYEQYF.

This sequence joins TRBV27 and TRBJ2-1; D might be TRBD2 (6 bases). Germline V gene data show CDR1 as MNHEY and CDR2 as SMNVEV (reference sequence). The CDR3 loop spans 12 amino acids. V lost 6 bases and J 8 bases, leaving 11 bases between the germline ends. Here the CDR3 DNA reads TGTGCCAGCAGCCCGGGGGAGTATGAGCAGTTCTTC. The encoded protein is CASSPGEYEQFF.